The clone carrying this T cell receptor (beta chain) was picked up many times. Its matching antigen is unknown. Germline values: CDR1 MGHRA, CDR2 YSYEKL. This CDR3 is 13 amino acids long. V shed 3 bases and J 5 bases; nucleotides not matched to a gene: 3. This specimen belongs to a study of CD8+CD57+ T cells in acquired aplastic anemia. Study information: Sorted CD4+ and CD8+ cells gave an average of around 3.3 ug of DNA. An average of about 10.8 million reads for CD4+ cells was obtained from healthy donors. Points from the study as a whole: There were fewer than 35 CD8+ CDR3 sequences that occurred in both patients and controls. For CD8+ Simpson's diversity, patients and controls showed no significant difference.

The study profiled TCR beta VDJ and CDR3 using genomic DNA as template. TCRdb fed the reads into MiXCR, producing one record per CDR3 protein. The data show more than 100,000 distinct CDR3 sequences, with around 46% seen just once and 2% to 3% held by the top ten. Sequenced: sorted CD4+, CD8+, or CD8+CD57+ T cells (not recorded which) from PBMCs. V is TRBV4-1 and J is TRBJ2-7, with 8 nucleotides matching TRBD1. The clonotype comes from a human donor in good health, serving as a control. DNA for the CDR3: TGCGCCAGCAGCCATCCGGACAGGGACGAGCAGTACTTC. It encodes CASSHPDRDEQYF.